Listed below are T cell receptor beta chains from one sample, sequenced in a study of tumor-infiltrating lymphocytes in primary liver carcinoma. TCRdb reanalysed the multiplex PCR reads using MiXCR and keeps one entry per CDR3 protein. The table has roughly 100,000 distinct CDR3 sequences, around 71% seen once; the top ten hold less than 15%. The sample taken for sequencing was liver tumor tissue from sampling region 2. The receptor source for this set is a woman aged 55-75 years with primary liver carcinoma and hepatitis B virus infection. CDR3s include the opening cysteine and the closing phenylalanine or tryptophan. Each record gives: clone size, V gene, D gene, J gene, CDR3 length, CDR3 protein, CDR3 DNA. D genes are given only for firm matches. The size field is filled for only some rows; it gives once, few, many or a size class.

clone_size: many; v_call: TRBV6-1; d_call: -; j_call: TRBJ2-7; cdr3_length: 15; cdr3_aa: CASTYGPRSSYEQYF; cdr3_nt: TGTGCCAGCACCTACGGACCTAGGAGCTCCTACGAGCAGTACTTC
clone_size: -; v_call: TRBV7-9; d_call: TRBD2; j_call: TRBJ2-2; cdr3_length: 16; cdr3_aa: CASNLGLAGESGELFF; cdr3_nt: TGTGCCAGCAACCTAGGACTAGCAGGAGAATCCGGGGAGCTGTTTTTT
clone_size: -; v_call: TRBV29-1; d_call: -; j_call: TRBJ2-1; cdr3_length: 12; cdr3_aa: CSVENPGGDQFF; cdr3_nt: TGCAGCGTTGAAAACCCCGGGGGTGATCAGTTCTTC
clone_size: -; v_call: TRBV12-3/TRBV12-4; d_call: TRBD2; j_call: TRBJ2-5; cdr3_length: 14; cdr3_aa: CVSNPSSGKETQYF; cdr3_nt: TGTGTCAGCAATCCGTCTAGCGGGAAAGAGACCCAGTACTTC
clone_size: many; v_call: TRBV6-2/TRBV6-3; d_call: -; j_call: TRBJ2-7; cdr3_length: 14; cdr3_aa: CASSTAGARNEQYF; cdr3_nt: TGTGCCAGCAGTACCGCGGGGGCGCGGAACGAGCAGTACTTC
clone_size: once; v_call: TRBV6-2/TRBV6-3; d_call: -; j_call: TRBJ2-1; cdr3_length: 10; cdr3_aa: CGSRGGEQFF; cdr3_nt: TGTGGCAGCAGGGGGGGAGAGCAGTTCTTC
clone_size: many; v_call: TRBV7-8; d_call: TRBD1; j_call: TRBJ1-4; cdr3_length: 14; cdr3_aa: CASSKTGGNEKLFF; cdr3_nt: TGTGCCAGCAGCAAGACAGGGGGAAATGAAAAACTGTTTTTT
clone_size: -; v_call: TRBV5-1; d_call: -; j_call: TRBJ2-1; cdr3_length: 15; cdr3_aa: CVSSLQLALRNEQFF; cdr3_nt: TGCGTCAGCAGCTTGCAGCTAGCCCTGAGGAATGAGCAGTTCTTC
clone_size: -; v_call: TRBV6-1; d_call: TRBD2; j_call: TRBJ2-7; cdr3_length: 15; cdr3_aa: CASSWTSGSNYELYF; cdr3_nt: TGTGCCAGTAGTTGGACTAGCGGGAGCAACTACGAGCTGTACTTC
clone_size: -; v_call: TRBV10-2; d_call: -; j_call: TRBJ2-1; cdr3_length: 13; cdr3_aa: CATSETAYNEQFF; cdr3_nt: TGCGCTACCAGTGAGACGGCCTACAATGAGCAGTTCTTC
clone_size: few; v_call: TRBV5-1; d_call: -; j_call: TRBJ1-1; cdr3_length: 13; cdr3_aa: CASSLQEGTEAFF; cdr3_nt: TGCGCCAGCAGCTTGCAGGAGGGGACTGAAGCTTTCTTT
clone_size: -; v_call: TRBV11-2; d_call: -; j_call: TRBJ2-1; cdr3_length: 14; cdr3_aa: CASSPYSSYRGQFF; cdr3_nt: TGTGCCAGCAGTCCTTACTCGAGTTATAGGGGGCAGTTCTTC
clone_size: many; v_call: TRBV6-1; d_call: TRBD1; j_call: TRBJ1-3; cdr3_length: 14; cdr3_aa: CASSSGTGGNTIYF; cdr3_nt: TGTGCCAGCAGTTCCGGGACAGGGGGCAACACCATATATTTT
clone_size: -; v_call: TRBV29-1; d_call: TRBD1; j_call: TRBJ1-3; cdr3_length: 15; cdr3_aa: CNVTTEDREWNTIYF; cdr3_nt: TGCAACGTCACAACCGAAGACAGGGAATGGAACACCATATATTTT
clone_size: -; v_call: TRBV2; d_call: -; j_call: TRBJ2-7; cdr3_length: 18; cdr3_aa: CASSERLTTTSFYYEQYF; cdr3_nt: TGTGCCAGCAGTGAACGGCTAACGACGACCTCGTTCTACTACGAGCAGTACTTC
clone_size: many; v_call: TRBV25-1; d_call: TRBD2; j_call: TRBJ2-7; cdr3_length: 14; cdr3_aa: CASSGGLVSAEQYF; cdr3_nt: TGTGCCAGCAGCGGGGGACTAGTTTCAGCCGAGCAGTACTTC
clone_size: -; v_call: TRBV4-1; d_call: -; j_call: TRBJ1-3; cdr3_length: 14; cdr3_aa: CVSSQQGSGNTVYF; cdr3_nt: TGCGTCAGCAGCCAACAGGGTTCTGGAAACACCGTATATTTT
clone_size: -; v_call: TRBV28; d_call: -; j_call: TRBJ1-1; cdr3_length: 13; cdr3_aa: CASGQGLSTEAFF; cdr3_nt: TGTGCCAGCGGTCAGGGGTTGAGCACTGAAGCTTTCTTT
clone_size: -; v_call: TRBV11-2; d_call: -; j_call: TRBJ2-2; cdr3_length: 9; cdr3_aa: CASVLGAVF; cdr3_nt: TGTGCCAGCGTTTTGGGAGCTGTTTTT
clone_size: -; v_call: TRBV7-2; d_call: -; j_call: TRBJ1-5; cdr3_length: 14; cdr3_aa: CASSMDGGNQPQHF; cdr3_nt: TGTGCCAGCAGCATGGACGGGGGCAATCAGCCCCAGCATTTT
clone_size: once; v_call: TRBV11-2; d_call: TRBD2; j_call: TRBJ2-1; cdr3_length: 15; cdr3_aa: CASILVSSGSNKQFF; cdr3_nt: TGTGCCAGCATCTTAGTGTCTAGCGGGAGCAATAAGCAATTCTTC
clone_size: -; v_call: TRBV4-2; d_call: -; j_call: TRBJ2-1; cdr3_length: 13; cdr3_aa: CASSQEYNNEQFF; cdr3_nt: TGTGCCAGCAGCCAAGAATATAACAATGAGCAGTTCTTC
clone_size: medium-sized; v_call: TRBV11-2; d_call: -; j_call: TRBJ2-3; cdr3_length: 14; cdr3_aa: CASSLVAITDTQYF; cdr3_nt: TGTGCCAGCAGCTTAGTAGCGATCACAGATACGCAGTATTTT
clone_size: -; v_call: TRBV10-2; d_call: -; j_call: TRBJ2-1; cdr3_length: 15; cdr3_aa: CASSDVRGGPNGQFF; cdr3_nt: TGTGCCAGCAGTGACGTTCGAGGAGGGCCCAATGGGCAGTTCTTC
clone_size: -; v_call: TRBV11-2; d_call: TRBD2; j_call: TRBJ2-1; cdr3_length: 17; cdr3_aa: CASIRRLAGGPGDEQFF; cdr3_nt: TGTGCCAGCATCAGGAGACTAGCGGGAGGCCCTGGGGATGAGCAGTTCTTC
clone_size: -; v_call: TRBV11-3; d_call: -; j_call: TRBJ2-7; cdr3_length: 18; cdr3_aa: CPNSLEASGTPGTYEQYF; cdr3_nt: TGTCCCAACAGCTTAGAGGCTAGTGGAACCCCTGGGACCTACGAGCAGTACTTC
clone_size: -; v_call: TRBV6-2/TRBV6-3; d_call: -; j_call: TRBJ2-7; cdr3_length: 14; cdr3_aa: CSSSYLAQRYEQYF; cdr3_nt: TGTTCCAGCAGTTACCTGGCACAGCGGTACGAGCAGTACTTC
clone_size: -; v_call: TRBV6-1; d_call: -; j_call: TRBJ2-5; cdr3_length: 12; cdr3_aa: CASSETSGTQYF; cdr3_nt: TGTGCCAGCAGCGAGACTAGTGGGACCCAGTACTTC
clone_size: -; v_call: TRBV6-5; d_call: -; j_call: TRBJ2-7; cdr3_length: 14; cdr3_aa: CASIYQRRSYDQYF; cdr3_nt: TGTGCCAGCATTTACCAGAGGAGATCCTACGATCAGTACTTC
clone_size: -; v_call: TRBV29-1; d_call: -; j_call: TRBJ2-1; cdr3_length: 14; cdr3_aa: CSVHQTGWCNEQFF; cdr3_nt: TGCAGCGTTCATCAGACCGGGTGGTGCAATGAACAGTTCTTC
clone_size: -; v_call: TRBV24-1; d_call: -; j_call: TRBJ2-6; cdr3_length: 13; cdr3_aa: CATSDLGANVLTF; cdr3_nt: TGTGCCACCAGTGATCTTGGGGCCAACGTCCTGACTTTC
clone_size: few; v_call: TRBV27; d_call: -; j_call: TRBJ2-7; cdr3_length: 15; cdr3_aa: CASSLGGMNQYEQYF; cdr3_nt: TGTGCCAGCAGTTTGGGCGGGATGAACCAGTACGAGCAGTACTTC
clone_size: few; v_call: TRBV29-1; d_call: -; j_call: TRBJ2-2; cdr3_length: 11; cdr3_aa: CSVLYTRELSF; cdr3_nt: TGCAGCGTCCTATACACCAGGGAGCTGTCTTTT
clone_size: -; v_call: TRBV7-9; d_call: -; j_call: TRBJ2-1; cdr3_length: 15; cdr3_aa: CASSLRGNSYNEQFF; cdr3_nt: TGTGCCAGCAGCTTAAGGGGGAACTCCTACAATGAGCAGTTCTTC
clone_size: -; v_call: TRBV6-6; d_call: TRBD1; j_call: TRBJ1-4; cdr3_length: 16; cdr3_aa: CASRQRGGDRFEKLFF; cdr3_nt: TGTGCCAGCAGACAACGGGGTGGGGACAGGTTTGAAAAGCTGTTTTTT
clone_size: -; v_call: TRBV29-1; d_call: -; j_call: TRBJ2-1; cdr3_length: 16; cdr3_aa: CGAPGRGAGITKGQFF; cdr3_nt: TGTGGCGCCCCGGGACGGGGGGCCGGAATCACAAAAGGGCAGTTCTTC
clone_size: -; v_call: TRBV6-6; d_call: -; j_call: TRBJ2-1; cdr3_length: 17; cdr3_aa: CASSSARGQSKTNEQFF; cdr3_nt: TGTGCTAGCAGCTCCGCACGGGGTCAGAGTAAGACCAATGAGCAGTTCTTC
clone_size: -; v_call: TRBV28; d_call: TRBD1; j_call: TRBJ2-3; cdr3_length: 14; cdr3_aa: CASRMTGGTDTLYF; cdr3_nt: TGTGCCAGCAGGATGACAGGGGGCACAGATACGCTGTATTTT
clone_size: -; v_call: TRBV29-1; d_call: -; j_call: TRBJ2-7; cdr3_length: 12; cdr3_aa: CSAGPGGDERYF; cdr3_nt: TGCAGCGCTGGCCCTGGGGGCGACGAGCGGTACTTC
clone_size: -; v_call: TRBV29-1; d_call: -; j_call: TRBJ2-3; cdr3_length: 17; cdr3_aa: CSVERGLASLGSDTQYF; cdr3_nt: TGTAGCGTTGAGAGGGGTCTAGCGTCGTTGGGCTCAGATACGCAGTATTTT
clone_size: -; v_call: TRBV11-2; d_call: -; j_call: TRBJ2-3; cdr3_length: 15; cdr3_aa: CASSPGLADPETQYF; cdr3_nt: TGTGCCAGCAGCCCTGGACTGGCGGACCCAGAAACGCAGTATTTT
clone_size: -; v_call: TRBV6-5; d_call: -; j_call: TRBJ1-5; cdr3_length: 16; cdr3_aa: CASRPRQGLTNQPHHF; cdr3_nt: TGTGCCAGTAGACCCCGGCAGGGGCTAACCAACCAGCCCCACCATTTT
clone_size: -; v_call: TRBV6-1; d_call: -; j_call: TRBJ1-4; cdr3_length: 11; cdr3_aa: CSSSDYHGMFF; cdr3_nt: TGTAGCAGCAGTGACTACCATGGCATGTTTTTT
clone_size: -; v_call: TRBV11-2; d_call: TRBD2; j_call: TRBJ2-7; cdr3_length: 16; cdr3_aa: CASTIPGREARGEKYF; cdr3_nt: TGTGCTAGCACTATTCCTGGGCGGGAGGCAAGGGGGGAGAAGTACTTC
clone_size: -; v_call: TRBV29-1; d_call: -; j_call: TRBJ2-3; cdr3_length: 16; cdr3_aa: CSARLLGGGLKDTQYF; cdr3_nt: TGCAGCGCTAGGCTCCTTGGGGGAGGACTAAAAGATACGCAGTATTTT
clone_size: -; v_call: TRBV12-3/TRBV12-4; d_call: -; j_call: TRBJ1-5; cdr3_length: 15; cdr3_aa: CTSSLRGASNQPQHF; cdr3_nt: TGTACTAGCAGTTTGCGGGGGGCAAGCAATCAGCCCCAGCATTTT